Shown below are 5 T cell receptor beta chains from a single sample sequenced in a study of a mutant IDH1 vaccine in newly diagnosed glioma. The time point was: week 23, last vaccination. What each vaccine dose contained was 300 ug of mutant IDH1 20-mer peptide, accompanied by topical imiquimod. The method was immunoSEQ multiplex PCR; TCRdb's version includes in-frame clones alone and lacks a portion of them. The data contain 65,000 or so clones, 70% to 90% of them singletons. No antigens are known for them. The sample in question was PBMCs, obtained from a glioma patient whose treatment included an IDH1 peptide vaccine. The receptors shown here come from a young man with glioma.

The V and J genes are TRBV15 and TRBJ2-1; TRBD2 aligns across 8 bases. The CDR3 consists of 16 residues. Germline CDR1 reads LNHNV; CDR2 reads YYDKDF (reference sequence). V was pared by 3 bases and J by 10 bases, with 14 bases of the junction left unmatched. This CDR3 reads CATSSERGGGPREQFF. The CDR3 bases are TGTGCCACCAGCAGTGAACGTGGCGGGGGGCCCCGGGAGCAGTTCTTC.

This chain uses TRBV6-6 with TRBJ1-1, with a possible D match to TRBD1 (5 bases). CDR3 size: 12 residues. The V gene lost 4 bases and the J gene lost 12 bases, with 15 bases spanning the gap. Germline lookup yields CDR1 MNHNY and CDR2 SVGAGI (reference sequence). CDR3 sequence: CASSSQGLGSFF. In DNA form, the CDR3 reads TGTGCCAGCAGTTCGCAGGGCCTGGGATCTTTCTTT.

The J gene is TRBJ2-1, the V gene TRBV5-4, with D possibly being TRBD1 (5 bases). The CDR3 sequence is 14 residues long. Germline lookup yields CDR1 SGHNT and CDR2 YYREEE (reference sequence). V was pared by 1 base and J by 1 base, with 6 bases between. This CDR3 is CASSLSGSYNEQFF. DNA for the CDR3: TGTGCCAGCAGCTTGTCAGGGTCCTACAATGAGCAGTTCTTC.

This clone was detected once. This chain connects TRBV7-8 to TRBJ2-7; D unclear. This CDR3 is built from 16 residues. V lost 1 base, J lost 3 bases, and 16 bases lay in between. Germline V gene data show CDR1 as SGHVS and CDR2 as FQNEAQ. This CDR3 is CASSLDLLTTDYEQYF. The CDR3 DNA reads as TGTGCCAGCAGCTTAGATCTCCTAACAACTGACTACGAGCAGTACTTC.

This chain links TRBV7-9 with TRBJ1-5; D not resolved. Germline V lookup: CDR1 SEHNR, CDR2 FQNEAQ (reference sequence). Trimming cost V 1 base and J 1 base, with 2 bases left between them. CDR3 size: 13 residues. The CDR3 protein is CASSLDSNQPQHF. In nucleotides, the CDR3 is TGTGCCAGCAGCTTAGACAGCAATCAGCCCCAGCATTTT.